These T cell receptor beta chains were read from a single sample in a study of Graves' ophthalmopathy and Graves' hyperthyroidism. Each CDR3 protein is one row after TCRdb ran MiXCR on the multiplex PCR reads. In the table there are just over 600,000 distinct CDR3 sequences, approximately 22% of which are singletons. Sequenced sample: peripheral blood. All receptors derive from a woman aged 18-30 years with stable Graves' hyperthyroidism. Some clones in this sample may be carry-over from other donors' samples. The CDR3 runs from the conserved cysteine through the conserved F or W. The D gene is left open where the match is weak. The size field is filled for only some rows; it gives once, few, many or a size class.

>TRBV12-3/TRBV12-4|-|TRBJ2-5|14|TRBD1
TGTGCCAGCAGACGCACAGGGGGTCGAGAGACCCAGTACTTC
CASRRTGGRETQYF
>TRBV12-3/TRBV12-4|many|TRBJ1-4|15|-
TGTGCCAGCAGAGCTCGGGAAGGGAGGAATGAAAAACTGTTTTTT
CASRAREGRNEKLFF
>TRBV20-1|many|TRBJ1-2|11|-
TGCAGTGCTCTCGGGCTTTATGGCTACACCTTC
CSALGLYGYTF
>TRBV30|few|TRBJ1-2|13|TRBD1
TGTGCCTGGAGCTTCACAGGGGTCGCTGGCTACACCTTC
CAWSFTGVAGYTF
>TRBV3-1|few|TRBJ2-3|16|TRBD2
TGTGCCAGCAGCCGCCTAGCGGGAGGGGTCGCAGATACGCAGTATTTT
CASSRLAGGVADTQYF
>TRBV10-3|many|TRBJ2-7|14|-
TGTGCCATCAGCGGAGACAGCAGCTCCTACGAGCAGTACTTC
CAISGDSSSYEQYF
>TRBV7-3|-|TRBJ2-7|16|TRBD1
TGTGCCAGCAGCTTAAAATCTGGGGACAGGGACCACGAGCAGTACTTC
CASSLKSGDRDHEQYF
>TRBV10-3|many|TRBJ2-5|12|-
TGTGCCATCAGCGGAGAGGGGGAGACCCAGTACTTC
CAISGEGETQYF
>TRBV29-1|-|TRBJ2-7|13|-
TGCAGCGTTGTCCTTCAGAGTTCCTACGAGCAGTACTTC
CSVVLQSSYEQYF
>TRBV10-3|many|TRBJ2-7|19|TRBD2
TGTGCCATCAGTGAGTCCATAGGGACTAGCGGGAGGTCGTCCTACGAGCAGTACTTC
CAISESIGTSGRSSYEQYF
>TRBV10-3|few|TRBJ1-2|13|-
TGTGCCATCAGGAACAGGGAGAGGGATGGCTACACCTTC
CAIRNRERDGYTF
>TRBV2|many|TRBJ1-3|16|-
TGTGCCAGCAGTGAGACGGCTGGCATCTCTGGAAACACCATATATTTT
CASSETAGISGNTIYF
>TRBV6-1|many|TRBJ2-7|15|-
TGTGCCAGCACCCAAGGGGGGATTTTCTCCTACGAGCAGTACTTC
CASTQGGIFSYEQYF
>TRBV6-2/TRBV6-3|few|TRBJ2-1|14|TRBD1
TGTGCCAGCAATGGACAGGGGCCCTACAATGAGCAGTTCTTC
CASNGQGPYNEQFF
>TRBV20-1|many|TRBJ2-2|15|TRBD2
TGCAGTGCTGAGAAAGCGGGGGGCATCCCCGGGGAGCTGTTTTTT
CSAEKAGGIPGELFF
>TRBV2|-|TRBJ2-2|14|-
TGTGCCAGCAGTGTCCTAAAGAACACCGGGGAGCTGTTTTTT
CASSVLKNTGELFF
>TRBV2|many|TRBJ1-6|14|-
TGTGCCAGCATCAGACAGAGCTATAATTCACCCCTCCACTTT
CASIRQSYNSPLHF